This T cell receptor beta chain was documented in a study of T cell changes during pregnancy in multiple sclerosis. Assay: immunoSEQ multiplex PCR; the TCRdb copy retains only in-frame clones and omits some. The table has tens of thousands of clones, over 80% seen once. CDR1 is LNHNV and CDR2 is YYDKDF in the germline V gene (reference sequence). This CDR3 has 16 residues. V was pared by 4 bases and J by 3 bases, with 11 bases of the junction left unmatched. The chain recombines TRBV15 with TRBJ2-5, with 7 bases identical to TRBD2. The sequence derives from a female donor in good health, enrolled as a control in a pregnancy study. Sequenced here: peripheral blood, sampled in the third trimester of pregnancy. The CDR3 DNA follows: TGTGCCACCAGCATTCGGACTAGTCTTTGGAAAGAGACCCAGTACTTC. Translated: CATSIRTSLWKETQYF.